This TCR beta chain was obtained from a study of blood T cell repertoires in COVID-19. Generated by immunoSEQ multiplex PCR, the TCRdb table keeps only in-frame clones and is missing some. The data show over 200,000 clones, 80% to 90% seen once. The CDR3 totals 14 residues. Germline CDR1 is SGHKS and CDR2 is YYEKEE (reference sequence). V shed 1 base, J shed 8 bases, and the junction held 7 bases outside the gene matches. V gene TRBV5-5 combines with J gene TRBJ1-2; 8 bases line up with TRBD1. The sequencing sample was made of peripheral blood. The TCR sequence derives from a woman in her fifties or sixties with active or convalescent COVID-19. The CDR3 sequence is CASSLLGQGGGYTF. CDR3 bases: TGTGCCAGCAGCTTGCTTGGACAGGGTGGCGGCTACACCTTC.